One sample yielded the 20 T cell receptor beta chains listed below, sequenced in a study of blood T cell repertoires in COVID-19. Some clones are missing from TCRdb's copy, which holds only in-frame ones; the method was immunoSEQ multiplex PCR. Of about 50,000 clones listed, about 83% were seen once; the top ten hold 2% to 2.5%. Sequenced input: peripheral blood. These receptors originate from a woman aged 60-70 years with acute or convalescent COVID-19.

The CDR3 nucleotides are TGTGCCAGCAGCAAGGGAGAAAACACTGAAGCTTTCTTT. Amino acid sequence: CASSKGENTEAFF. The chain recombines TRBV2 with TRBJ1-1, with no clear D. CDR1 is SNHLY, CDR2 FYNNEI, per germline. Deletions cut 6 bases from V and 2 bases from J, with 10 bases between. This CDR3 contains 13 residues.

The chain recombines TRBV6-5 with TRBJ1-1; no reliable D call. With 10 bases removed from V and 4 bases from J, the gap between germline ends came to 16 bases. The germline CDR1 and CDR2 sequences are MNHEY and SVGAGI. This CDR3 contains 13 residues. The CDR3 loop reads CATPVEGGTEAFF. In nucleotides, the CDR3 is TGTGCCACCCCGGTGGAAGGAGGCACTGAAGCTTTCTTT.

The rearrangement uses TRBV5-1 and TRBJ2-5, with 7 bases lining up with TRBD2. This CDR3 spans 15 amino acids. Germline V gene lookup returns CDR1 SGHRS and CDR2 YFSETQ. Germline trimming cut 3 bases from V and 1 base from J; bases unmatched to any gene: 6. This CDR3 is CASSSSGATQETQYF. The CDR3 DNA reads TGCGCCAGCAGCTCGAGCGGGGCTACCCAAGAGACCCAGTACTTC.

This chain links TRBV2 with TRBJ1-5; tentatively, D is TRBD1 (6 bases). The ends were cut back, 4 bases at V and 3 bases at J, with 10 bases in the middle. This CDR3 contains 14 residues. CDR1 is SNHLY and CDR2 is FYNNEI in the germline V gene. This CDR3 is CASSATGNNQPQHF. The CDR3, as DNA: TGTGCCAGCAGTGCTACAGGGAACAATCAGCCCCAGCATTTT.

The chain has TRBV6-5 and TRBJ2-7, with D possibly matching TRBD1 (5 bases). V was pared by 6 bases and J by 9 bases, with 15 bases between. The CDR3 is 12 residues long. CDR1 is MNHEY and CDR2 is SVGAGI in the germline V gene. The CDR3 spells CASSRDSVWQYF. The CDR3 nucleotides read TGTGCCAGCAGCAGAGACAGCGTTTGGCAGTACTTC.

V usage is TRBV7-3 and J usage is TRBJ2-5; 10 nucleotides line up with TRBD1. From germline, CDR1 is SGHTA and CDR2 FQGTGA. The CDR3 is made up of 16 amino acids. Germline trimming cut 5 bases from V and 5 bases from J; bases unmatched to any gene: 11. The CDR3 DNA reads TGTGCCAGCAGCCCTAGTGGGACAGGGGTTTTCGAGACCCAGTACTTC. Protein product: CASSPSGTGVFETQYF.

The V call is TRBV6-5, the J call TRBJ1-4; D gene unclear. CDR1 MNHEY and CDR2 SVGAGI come from the germline V gene. This CDR3 contains 16 residues. Trimming removed 0 bases at V and 0 bases at J, with 8 bases between. The CDR3 loop is CASSYSRPPTNEKLFF. The DNA of the CDR3 is TGTGCCAGCAGTTACTCGCGCCCCCCAACTAATGAAAAACTGTTTTTT.

V gene TRBV9 combines with J gene TRBJ2-2, with 12 bases matching TRBD2. Germline V CDR1 and CDR2: SGDLS, YYNGEE. After removal of 3 bases from V and 4 bases from J, the junction contained 7 bases not matched to a gene. The CDR3 covers 17 residues. This CDR3 reads CASSEGLAGRGTGELFF. The CDR3 DNA reads as TGTGCCAGCAGCGAAGGACTAGCGGGAAGAGGCACCGGGGAGCTGTTTTTT.

V is TRBV5-1 and J is TRBJ2-1; 7 bases align to TRBD1. Unmatched junction bases numbered 9, after V lost 4 bases and J lost 8 bases. Germline CDR1 reads SGHRS; CDR2 reads YFSETQ. The CDR3 is 14 amino acids. CDR3 nucleotide sequence: TGCGCCAGCAGCAGAAACTACAGGGGCGATGAGCAGTTCTTC. Its protein is CASSRNYRGDEQFF. Full variable domain (outside the CDR3, taken from reference TRBV5-1 and TRBJ2-1): KAGVTQTPRYLIKTRGQQVTLSCSPISGHRSVSWYQQTPGQGLQFLFEYFSETQRNKGNFPGRFSGRQFSNSRSEMNVSTLELGDSALYLCASSRNYRGDEQFFGPGTRLTVL.

The V and J genes are TRBV5-1 and TRBJ1-2, with TRBD1 matching over 7 bases. This CDR3 has 14 amino acids. J was trimmed by 0 bases and V by 4 bases; bases with no gene match: 3. The germline CDR1 and CDR2 sequences are SGHRS and YFSETQ. CDR3 nucleotides: TGCGCCAGCAGCCGACAGGGAGCTAACTATGGCTACACCTTC. Amino acid sequence: CASSRQGANYGYTF.

The chain has TRBV5-4 and TRBJ2-2; possibly TRBD1 for D (6 bases). V lost 4 bases and J 5 bases, leaving 21 bases between the germline ends. Germline assignment: CDR1 SGHNT and CDR2 YYREEE (reference sequence). The CDR3 consists of 17 residues. The CDR3 coding sequence is TGTGCCAGCAGCCAGATCTTTTGGGGGCGTGGAACCGGGGAGCTGTTTTTT. Protein sequence: CASSQIFWGRGTGELFF.

The V and J genes are TRBV6-5 and TRBJ2-5, with a possible D match to TRBD1 (7 bases). Germline values: CDR1 MNHEY, CDR2 SVGAGI. CDR3 length: 14 residues. V shed 6 bases and J shed 2 bases, with 13 bases lying between them. Here the CDR3 DNA reads TGTGCCAGCAGATGGACAGGAGGGCAAGAGACCCAGTACTTC. This gives the protein CASRWTGGQETQYF.

The J gene is TRBJ1-5, the V gene TRBV18; 8 bases align to TRBD1. The CDR3 extends over 15 amino acids. With 4 bases clipped from V and 7 bases from J, the junction kept 9 bases outside the gene matches. In germline, CDR1 is KGHSH, CDR2 LQKENI. Here the CDR3 DNA reads TGTGCCAGCTCACTTGAACAGGGGGTGAACCAGCCCCAGCATTTT. Protein: CASSLEQGVNQPQHF.

This chain joins TRBV7-6 and TRBJ2-5, with 11 bases lining up with TRBD2. The germline V gene encodes CDR1 SGHVS and CDR2 FNYEAQ. This CDR3 has 19 amino acids. With 1 base clipped from V and 5 bases from J, the junction kept 15 bases outside the gene matches. CDR3 residues: CASSLGSSGGIRPRETQYF. In DNA, the CDR3 is TGTGCCAGCAGCTTAGGTTCTAGCGGGGGGATCCGCCCAAGGGAGACCCAGTACTTC.

CDR3 bases: TGTGCCTGGAGCTTATACATCCATCAGCCCCAGCATTTT. It translates to CAWSLYIHQPQHF. This sequence joins TRBV30 and TRBJ1-5; D not resolved. CDR3 length equals 13 residues. Per the germline V gene, CDR1 is GTSNPN and CDR2 is SVGIG (reference sequence). Between the trimmed V and J ends, which lost 3 bases and 5 bases, there was a span of 11 bases.

This clone was recorded once. This rearrangement joins TRBV7-8 to TRBJ2-1, with D perhaps TRBD2 (5 bases). Trimming removed 5 bases at V and 2 bases at J, with 16 bases between. The CDR3 consists of 16 residues. Per the germline V gene, CDR1 is SGHVS and CDR2 is FQNEAQ. The CDR3 DNA follows: TGTGCCAGCAGCCCCCTAGCACGGGAAGCCTACAATGAGCAGTTCTTC. Translating it yields CASSPLAREAYNEQFF.

The DNA of the CDR3 is TGTGCCAGCAGAAGCGCAGGGGAGCATCAGCCCCAGCATTTT. It encodes CASRSAGEHQPQHF. The chain links TRBV28 to TRBJ1-5; weak D call: TRBD1 (6 bases). Germline CDR1 is MDHEN and CDR2 is SYDVKM. The CDR3 is 14 residues long. Trimming shortened V by 6 bases and J by 5 bases, and 14 bases separated the two germline ends.

This sequence joins TRBV10-3 and TRBJ2-2; D may be TRBD1 (6 bases). This CDR3 has 15 residues. CDR1 is ENHRY and CDR2 is SYGVKD in the germline V gene. Deletions cut 3 bases from V and 6 bases from J, with 14 bases between. The CDR3 DNA follows: TGTGCCATCAGTGATCAACAGGGTTTTTCCGGGGAGCTGTTTTTT. Its translation is CAISDQQGFSGELFF.

The genes are TRBV7-3 and TRBJ2-1, with 10 bases fitting TRBD2. CDR1 and CDR2 from the germline V gene are SGHTA and FQGTGA. The V and J ends lost 4 bases and 2 bases, in that order; junction bases with no gene match: 5. CDR3 length equals 16 residues. The CDR3 sequence is CASSSKRGGAYNEQFF. CDR3 coding DNA: TGTGCCAGCAGCTCCAAGCGGGGGGGTGCCTACAATGAGCAGTTCTTC.

This chain uses TRBV11-3 with TRBJ1-1, with 7 positions matching TRBD1. This CDR3 has 15 amino acids. V trimming: 0 bases; J trimming: 5 bases; junction bases outside the gene matches: 6. Germline assignment: CDR1 SGHNT and CDR2 YENEEA. CDR3 nucleotide sequence: TGTGCCAGCAGCTTAGAGGGGAGACAGGGAACTGAAGCTTTCTTT. Protein: CASSLEGRQGTEAFF.